What follows describes a single T cell receptor beta chain. The record originates from a study of OX40 agonist ivuxolimab in advanced cancers. The overall study: Hepatocellular carcinoma, melanoma, renal cell or head and neck cancer was diagnosed in the dose-escalation patients.

Profiled with immunoSEQ multiplex PCR; TCRdb holds only in-frame clones, not every one. Of tens of thousands of clones in the sample, roughly nine tenths were seen once. Germline CDR1 is MDHEN and CDR2 is SYDVKM. Germline trimming cut 5 bases from V and 7 bases from J; bases unmatched to any gene: 7. This CDR3 has 14 residues. This specimen was CD4+ or CD8+ T cells sorted from blood, taken in a trial of the OX40 agonist ivuxolimab. The chain employs TRBV28 and TRBJ1-5; TRBD1 aligns across 8 bases. The receptor was derived from an adult with an advanced solid tumor such as melanoma, head and neck, liver or kidney cancer. The DNA for the CDR3 is TGTGCCAGCAGTCAACGGACAGGGACCCAGCCCCAGCATTTT. Its translation is CASSQRTGTQPQHF.